The 5 T cell receptor beta chains below were found in one sample sequenced in a study of beta chain features in type 1 diabetes. Of the isolated RNA, all was reverse transcribed, and so the sequenced material was expressed TCRB transcripts. Using immunoSEQ multiplex PCR, the repertoire was profiled, and TCRdb retains in-frame clones only, with some absent. Altogether about 320,000 clones are present, 13% to 15% being singletons, with the ten largest covering approximately 7%. The sequencing sample was made of central memory CD4+ T cells from blood. These receptors all come from a young man in good health.

This clone has a single count. The sample has other DNA sequences that encode this CDR3 too. The chain joins TRBV6-5 to TRBJ2-1; D perhaps matches TRBD1 (6 bases). The length of the CDR3 is 15 residues. The germline V gene encodes CDR1 MNHEY and CDR2 SVGAGI. V was shortened by 6 bases and J by 0 bases, with 12 bases between the two germline ends. The CDR3 region is CASSPDRSSYNEQFF. The CDR3 DNA reads TGTGCCAGCAGCCCGGACAGAAGCTCCTACAATGAGCAGTTCTTC.

Many counts were recorded for this clone. This chain connects TRBV11-3 to TRBJ2-7, with 9 bases lining up with TRBD1. Trimming removed 0 bases from V and 4 bases from J; junction bases left unmatched: 4. This CDR3 has 15 amino acids. Germline V gene sequence: CDR1 SGHNT, CDR2 YENEEA. The CDR3 here is CASSLDRTGVYEQYV. CDR3 DNA sequence: TGTGCCAGCAGCTTAGATCGGACAGGGGTGTACGAGCAGTACGTC.

Details on this clone: Being one base from a much bigger clone, this may be a read error. The chain recombines TRBV11-2 with TRBJ1-1; 10 bases are shared with TRBD1. Germline loops: CDR1 SGHAT, CDR2 FQNNGV. The CDR3 length is 12 residues. After removal of 5 bases from V and 7 bases from J, the junction contained 1 base not matched to a gene. In DNA form, the CDR3 reads TGTGCCAGCAGCCGGACAGGGGGTGAAGCTTTCTTT. Its protein is CASSRTGGEAFF.

This clone has just a few counts. The chain couples TRBV29-1 to TRBJ1-1, with a possible D match to TRBD1 (5 bases). Germline lookup yields CDR1 SQVTM and CDR2 ANQGSEA. V was shortened by 6 bases and J by 5 bases, with 22 bases between the two germline ends. The CDR3 covers 15 residues. The DNA of the CDR3 is TGCAGCGTCTTTACATCAGGGTTTTCGGTGACTGAAGCTTTCTTT. This codes for CSVFTSGFSVTEAFF. Complete variable domain (other parts from reference TRBV29-1 and TRBJ1-1): SAVISQKPSRDICQRGTSLTIQCQVDSQVTMMFWYRQQPGQSLTLIATANQGSEATYESGFVIDKFPISRPNLTFSTLTVSNMSPEDSSIYLCSVFTSGFSVTEAFFGQGTRLTVV.

The V call is TRBV5-6, the J call TRBJ2-3; 10 bases align to TRBD2. J was trimmed by 4 bases and V by 3 bases; bases with no gene match: 5. This CDR3 has 15 amino acids. The germline gives CDR1 SGHDT, CDR2 YYEEEE. CDR3 bases: TGTGCCAGCAGCTCAGCCACTAGCGGGGCAGATACGCAGTATTTT. It translates to CASSSATSGADTQYF.